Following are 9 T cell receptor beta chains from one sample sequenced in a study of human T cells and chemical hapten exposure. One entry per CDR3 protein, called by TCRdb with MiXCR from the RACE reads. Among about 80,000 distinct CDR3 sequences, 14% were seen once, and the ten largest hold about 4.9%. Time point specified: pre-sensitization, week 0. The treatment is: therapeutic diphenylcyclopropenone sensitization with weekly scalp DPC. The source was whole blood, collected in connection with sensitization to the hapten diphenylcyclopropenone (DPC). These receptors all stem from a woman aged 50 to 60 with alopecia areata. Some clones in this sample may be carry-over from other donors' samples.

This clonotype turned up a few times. As DNA, the CDR3 is TGTGCCAGCAGCTTAGACGTTGCCCCCGGGGAGCTGTTTTTT. It translates to CASSLDVAPGELFF. The chain combines TRBV11-3 with TRBJ2-2, with D unclear. Germline CDR1 SGHNT, CDR2 YENEEA. V lost 0 bases to trimming and J lost 6 bases, with 8 bases between them. There are 14 residues in the CDR3. The complete variable domain, with remaining parts taken from reference TRBV11-3 and TRBJ2-2, reads EAGVVQSPRYKIIEKKQPVAFWCNPISGHNTLYWYLQNLGQGPELLIRYENEEAVDDSQLPKDRFSAERLKGVDSTLKIQPAELGDSAVYLCASSLDVAPGELFFGEGSRLTVL.

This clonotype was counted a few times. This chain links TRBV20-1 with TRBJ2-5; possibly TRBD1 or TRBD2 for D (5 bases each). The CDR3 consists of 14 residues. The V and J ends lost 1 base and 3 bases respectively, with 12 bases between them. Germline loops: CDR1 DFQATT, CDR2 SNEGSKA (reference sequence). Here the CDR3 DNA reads TGCAGTGCTAGAGGCCTGGGACGAGAAGAGACCCAGTACTTC. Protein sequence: CSARGLGREETQYF.

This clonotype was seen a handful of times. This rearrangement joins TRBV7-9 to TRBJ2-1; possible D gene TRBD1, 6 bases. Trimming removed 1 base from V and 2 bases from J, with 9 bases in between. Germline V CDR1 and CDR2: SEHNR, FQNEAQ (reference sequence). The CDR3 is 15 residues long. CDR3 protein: CASSLEQGPYNEQFF. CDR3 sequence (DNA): TGTGCCAGCAGCTTAGAACAGGGACCCTACAATGAGCAGTTCTTC.

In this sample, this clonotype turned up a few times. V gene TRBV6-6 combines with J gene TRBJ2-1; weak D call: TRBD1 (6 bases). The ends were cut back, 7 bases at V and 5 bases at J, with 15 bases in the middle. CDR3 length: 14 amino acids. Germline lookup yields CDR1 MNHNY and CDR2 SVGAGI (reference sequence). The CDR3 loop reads CASTIRGSDNEQFF. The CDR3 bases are TGTGCCAGCACGATAAGGGGGAGCGACAATGAGCAGTTCTTC.

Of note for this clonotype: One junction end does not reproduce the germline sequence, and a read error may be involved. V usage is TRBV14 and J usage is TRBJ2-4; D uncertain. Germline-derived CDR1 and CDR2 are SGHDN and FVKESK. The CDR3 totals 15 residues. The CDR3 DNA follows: TGTGCCAGCAGCCTGAATCGGAGTCCAGCGAACACTCAGTACTTC. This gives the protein CASSLNRSPANTQYF.

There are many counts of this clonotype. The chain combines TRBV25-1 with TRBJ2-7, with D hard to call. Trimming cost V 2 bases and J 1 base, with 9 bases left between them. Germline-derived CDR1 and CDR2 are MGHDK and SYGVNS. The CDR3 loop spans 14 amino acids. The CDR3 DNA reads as TGTGCCAGCAGTGAAGGTAGCAGATCCTACGAGCAGTACTTC. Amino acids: CASSEGSRSYEQYF.

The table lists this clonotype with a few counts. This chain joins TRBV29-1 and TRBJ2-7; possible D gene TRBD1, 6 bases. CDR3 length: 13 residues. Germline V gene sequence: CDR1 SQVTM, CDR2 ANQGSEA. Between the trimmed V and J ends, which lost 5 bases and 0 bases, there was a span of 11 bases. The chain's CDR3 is CSVQSTGSYEQYF. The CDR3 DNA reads TGCAGCGTTCAGTCGACAGGCTCCTACGAGCAGTACTTC.

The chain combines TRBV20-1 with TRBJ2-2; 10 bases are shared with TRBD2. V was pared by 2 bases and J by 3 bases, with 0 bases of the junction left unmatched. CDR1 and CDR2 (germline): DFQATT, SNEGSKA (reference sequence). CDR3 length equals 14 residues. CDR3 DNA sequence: TGCAGTGCTAGACTAGCGGGAGACACCGGGGAGCTGTTTTTT. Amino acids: CSARLAGDTGELFF.

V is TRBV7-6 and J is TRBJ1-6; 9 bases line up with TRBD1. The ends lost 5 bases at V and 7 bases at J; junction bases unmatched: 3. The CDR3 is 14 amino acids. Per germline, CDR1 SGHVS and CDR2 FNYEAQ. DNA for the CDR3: TGTGCCAGCAGCCGACAGGGGGGAAATTCACCCCTCCACTTT. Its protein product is CASSRQGGNSPLHF.